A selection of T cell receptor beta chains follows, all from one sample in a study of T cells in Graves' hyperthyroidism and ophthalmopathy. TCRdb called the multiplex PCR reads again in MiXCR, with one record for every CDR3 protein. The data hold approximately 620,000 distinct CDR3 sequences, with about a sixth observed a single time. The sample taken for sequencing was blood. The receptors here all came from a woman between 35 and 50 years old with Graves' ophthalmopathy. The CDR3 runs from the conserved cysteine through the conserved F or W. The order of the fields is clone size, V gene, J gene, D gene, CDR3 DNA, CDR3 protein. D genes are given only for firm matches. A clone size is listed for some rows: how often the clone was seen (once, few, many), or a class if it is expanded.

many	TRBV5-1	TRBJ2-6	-	TGCGCCAGCAGCTTGGGAGGGGCAGCTGGGGCCAACGTCCTGACTTTC	CASSLGGAAGANVLTF
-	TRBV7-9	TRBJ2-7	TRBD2	TGTGCCAGCAGCCGTACCCTAGGGACTAGCGGGAGTCGGGACGAGCAGTACTTC	CASSRTLGTSGSRDEQYF
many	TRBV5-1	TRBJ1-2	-	TGCGCCAGCAGCTTGGACGCGATTGGGGTATCAAATGGCTACACCTTC	CASSLDAIGVSNGYTF
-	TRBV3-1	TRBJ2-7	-	TGTGCCAGCAGCCAAGACGGCGGGACCCCGTACGAGCAGTACTTC	CASSQDGGTPYEQYF
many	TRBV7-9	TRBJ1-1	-	TGTGCCAGCAGCTTAGGGGACTACACTGAAGCTTTCTTT	CASSLGDYTEAFF
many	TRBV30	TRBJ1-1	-	TGTGCCTGGAGCAAAAGCATGAACACTGAAGCTTTCTTT	CAWSKSMNTEAFF
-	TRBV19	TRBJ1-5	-	TGTGCCAGTAGTGAAGTATATCTTGGCAATCAGCCCCAGCATTTT	CASSEVYLGNQPQHF
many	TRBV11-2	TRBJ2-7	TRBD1	TGTGCCAGCAGCCCCCTCGGGGACAGTTCCTACGAGCAGTACTTC	CASSPLGDSSYEQYF
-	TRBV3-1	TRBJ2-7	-	TGTGCCAGCAGTGCCGGCAGGGCCCCCTACGAGCAGTACTTC	CASSAGRAPYEQYF
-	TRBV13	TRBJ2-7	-	TGTGCCAGCAGCCAGCTCCGGTGGGGGGTAAGCTCCTACGAGCAGTACTTC	CASSQLRWGVSSYEQYF
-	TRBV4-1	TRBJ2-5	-	TGCGCCAGCAGCCAAGAAGTGACAGGTCAAGAGACCCAGTACTTC	CASSQEVTGQETQYF
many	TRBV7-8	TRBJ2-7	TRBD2	TGTGCCAGCAGCTTAAAGGGACTAGCTTCTCATTCATCCTACGAGCAGTACTTC	CASSLKGLASHSSYEQYF
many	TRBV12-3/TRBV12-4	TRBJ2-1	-	TGTGCCAGCAGTCGAACAGCGAGCTCCTACAATGAGCAGTTCTTC	CASSRTASSYNEQFF
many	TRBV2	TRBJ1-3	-	TGTGCCAGCAGGTACAGGGATTCTGGAAACACCATATATTTT	CASRYRDSGNTIYF
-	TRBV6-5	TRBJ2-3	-	TGTGCCAGCAGTTACTCTGCGGGTCTTCCCCGAGGGACAGATACGCAGTATTTT	CASSYSAGLPRGTDTQYF
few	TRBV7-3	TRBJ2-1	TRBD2	TGTGCCAGCAGCTCTGCTGGGAGCGGGAGCTCCTACAATGAGCAGTTCTTC	CASSSAGSGSSYNEQFF
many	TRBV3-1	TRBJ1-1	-	TGTGCCAGCAGTAGGATTGGGGCTGAAGCTTTCTTT	CASSRIGAEAFF
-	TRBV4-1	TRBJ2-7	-	TGCGCCAGCAGCCAAGCCATAAGTGGGGCGGGCCGGAACTCCTACGAGCAGTACTTC	CASSQAISGAGRNSYEQYF
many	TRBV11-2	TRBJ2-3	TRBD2	TGTGCCAGCAGCCTTCCTCCGGGGGGGGGAGCAGATACGCAGTATTTT	CASSLPPGGGADTQYF
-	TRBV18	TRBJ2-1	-	TGTGCCAGCTCCCGAAGGGACTGGTCTGGGGATGAGCAGTTCTTC	CASSRRDWSGDEQFF
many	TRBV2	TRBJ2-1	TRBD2	TGTGCCAGCAGTGGGACTAGCGGGAGGCGCAATGAGCAGTTCTTC	CASSGTSGRRNEQFF
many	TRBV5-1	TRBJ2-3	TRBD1	TGCGCCAGCAGCACCGGGACAGGCACAGATACGCAGTATTTT	CASSTGTGTDTQYF
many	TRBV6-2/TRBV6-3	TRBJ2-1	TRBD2	TGTGCCAGCAGGGCCCGAGCGGGAGGGATGACAAATGAGCAGTTCTTC	CASRARAGGMTNEQFF
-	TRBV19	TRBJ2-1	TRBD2	TGTGCCAGTAGGGTGACCGGGACTAGCGGGACCTACAATGAGCAGTTCTTC	CASRVTGTSGTYNEQFF
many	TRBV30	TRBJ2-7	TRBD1	TGTGCCTGGAGCGAACTGGGACAGTTTTACGAGCAGTACTTC	CAWSELGQFYEQYF
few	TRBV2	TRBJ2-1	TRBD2	TGTGCCAGCAGTGAACCGGGGGGGCGCCGGCGGGAGCAGTTCTTC	CASSEPGGRRREQFF
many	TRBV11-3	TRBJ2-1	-	TGTGCCAGCAGCTTAGGGGGAGGGGGACCCTACAATGAGCAGTTCTTC	CASSLGGGGPYNEQFF
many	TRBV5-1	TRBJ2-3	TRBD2	TGCGCCAGCAGCACTGGACTAGATCCAGATACGCAGTATTTT	CASSTGLDPDTQYF
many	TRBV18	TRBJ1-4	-	TGTGCCAGCTCACCTCCTGGGACTAATGAAAAACTGTTTTTT	CASSPPGTNEKLFF
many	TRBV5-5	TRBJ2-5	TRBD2	TGTGCCAGCAGCTCTCTAGCGGGAGAAGAGACCCAGTACTTC	CASSSLAGEETQYF
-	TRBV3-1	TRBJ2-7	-	TGTGCCAGCAGCCCCGAGGGTCGGGAGCAGTACTTC	CASSPEGREQYF
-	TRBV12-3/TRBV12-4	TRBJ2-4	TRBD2	TGTGCCAACAGCCAGACTAGCGGGATTGGGGGCAAAAACATTCAGTACTTC	CANSQTSGIGGKNIQYF
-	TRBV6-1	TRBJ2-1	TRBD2	TGTGCCAGCAGTGGGGACGGACTAGCATACAATGAGCAGTTCTTC	CASSGDGLAYNEQFF
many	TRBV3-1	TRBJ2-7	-	TGTGCCAGCAGCCTCCGGGACTCCACGGCCTACGAGCAGTACTTC	CASSLRDSTAYEQYF
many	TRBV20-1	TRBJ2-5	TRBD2	TGCAGTGCTAGGGAGACTAGCGGGTCCCGGGAGACCCAGTACTTC	CSARETSGSRETQYF
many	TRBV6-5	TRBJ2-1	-	TGTGCCAGCAGTTACGGCAGGGAGGCCTACAATGAGCAGTTCTTC	CASSYGREAYNEQFF
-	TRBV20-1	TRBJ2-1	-	TGCAGTGCTAGTGATGAAGTAGATGAGCAGTTCTTC	CSASDEVDEQFF